The following is a T cell receptor beta chain sequence with its context. What this receptor recognizes is not known. No per-base quality is available; no much larger clone lies one base away. The data were taken from a study of shared clonotypes between healthy human individuals (dated by TCRdb to 2019 to 2021). Study-wide context: Two women and three men aged 18 to 49 years were included in the cohort. For each donor, CD4 naive and CD4 memory were each given three plates, CD8 naive was given two plates, and CD8 memory was given one plate. To estimate repertoire size and how much clonotypes are shared between individuals, the study performed deep sequencing of blood TCR repertoires from about five healthy adults. Libraries were prepared and TCR repertoires were sequenced by different laboratories using diverse techniques, in order to increase sequencing depth and limit assay-specific biases. Leukapheresis yielded between about 0.94 and 8.9 billion PBMCs per donor. Results the study describes overall, beyond this receptor: Pairwise subsampling indicated that sequencing depth was expected to affect the degree of clonotype sharing among donors. Approximately 5% of naive CD4, 3.5% of naive CD8, roughly 2.4% of memory CD4, and over 0.35% of memory CD8 clonotypes were shared across several donors. Incomplete sequencing was indicated by rarefaction of sorted-subset datasets, despite the large sequencing depth. Sampling was restricted to blood, and TCR repertoires in tissues likely differ from the TCR repertoires found in blood. Higher generation probabilities were observed for clonotypes shared by all four sorted-subset donors than for non-shared clonotypes. Larger estimated clonotype richness was generally found for naive subsets than for memory subsets. Because the study included only a small number of donors, the genetic and exposure-history diversity represented was limited.

The CDR3 runs 14 amino acids, cysteine and phenylalanine included. The read is trimmed to its CDR3 DNA, 42 bases read in frame from base 1. Per the germline V gene (reference sequence), MNHNY is the CDR1 and SVGAGI is the CDR2. V sheds 2 bases and J sheds 4 bases, leaving 12 bases between their ends. Using the deep immunoSEQ assay, TCR CDR3 regions were amplified from genomic DNA by multiplex PCR. Extracted genomic DNA from each cell subset was spread evenly across all wells of several immunoSEQ 96-well plates, with each plate serving as a replicate. For sorted subsets, each replicate PCR was loaded with approximately 200 ng genomic DNA, equivalent to 30,000 or so T cell genomes. The purified libraries were quantified using a Qubit 3.0 fluorometer, sized with a Bioanalyzer 2100, and then quantified again using the KAPA Library Quantification kit. Every immunoSEQ 96-well plate was sequenced on a dedicated single-read 150-cycle Illumina NextSeq 550 flow cell. Processing in the source paper ran as follows. Because the immunoSEQ output held only junctional sequences and lacked quality scores, the filtering could not match the filtering applied to full-length reads. Sequences were annotated with PyIR, a Python wrapper for IgBLAST v1.9, using IMGT germline references to assign V/J genes and CDR3. Reads were removed for weak V/J assignments (E-value above 1e-6), missing CDR3, stop codons, out-of-frame junctions, or ambiguous translated residues. V3J clonotypes were defined by identical inferred V gene, J gene, and CDR3 amino acid sequence. The percentage overlap between two repertoires was calculated by dividing the number of shared unique clonotypes by the size of the smaller repertoire. Three approaches were used to assess repertoire richness: RTK rarefaction, the Chao1 estimator, and Recon v2.1 estimates of unobserved clonotypes. For all TCRbeta clonotypes obtained by the gDNA method from a few donors, generation probabilities were computed with OLGA. TCRdb retrieved this table from immuneACCESS and kept in-frame rearrangements only. Not all clones are present; in checked studies, unresolved V genes account for under half, and no reason is known for the remainder. Clone size and the V and J calls come from that table; the DNA yielded D and trimming. The sample includes hundreds of thousands of clones, with approximately 92% observed a single time. Around 24% of the sample is taken by the ten largest.

CD8 naive samples were obtained by positive selection for CCR7 among CD45RO-negative cells, yielding a CD45RA+CCR7+ population from which TemRA cells were excluded. Donors were healthy HIV-negative adults with no recently reported acute infections or vaccinations. All donors were Caucasian adults living in Nashville, Tennessee, USA. Blood was obtained by leukapheresis, after which PBMCs were separated by Ficoll-Histopaque density gradient centrifugation and cryopreserved in liquid nitrogen vapor phase. Analytical flow cytometry was used to check the purity and quantity of each magnetically sorted T cell population. Genomic DNA was isolated from every sorted fraction and measured by UV absorbance on a Nanodrop 2000c.

The sequence joins TRBV6-6 to TRBJ2-7; the D gene lacks a confident call. Sequenced: naive CD8+ T cells sorted from blood. The cell subset or site label, read with the paper, signifies: CD45RA+CCR7+. This clonotype was sampled from a man in his thirties or forties in good health. This receptor has the CDR3 CASSYEAKGYEQYF. Read as DNA, the sequence is TGTGCCAGCAGTTACGAAGCCAAAGGTTACGAGCAGTACTTC.